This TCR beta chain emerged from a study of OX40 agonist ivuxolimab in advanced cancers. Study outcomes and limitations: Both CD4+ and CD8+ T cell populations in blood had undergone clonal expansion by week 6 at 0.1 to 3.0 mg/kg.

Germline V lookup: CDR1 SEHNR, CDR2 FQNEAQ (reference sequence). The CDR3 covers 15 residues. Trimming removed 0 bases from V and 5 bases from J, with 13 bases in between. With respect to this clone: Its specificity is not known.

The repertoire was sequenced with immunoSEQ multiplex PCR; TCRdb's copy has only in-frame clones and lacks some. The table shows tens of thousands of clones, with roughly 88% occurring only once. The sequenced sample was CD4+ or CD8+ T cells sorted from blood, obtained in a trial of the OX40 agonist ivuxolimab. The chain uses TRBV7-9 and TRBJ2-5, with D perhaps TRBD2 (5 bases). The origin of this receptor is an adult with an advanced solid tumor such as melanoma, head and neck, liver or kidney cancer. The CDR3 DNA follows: TGTGCCAGCAGCTTAGCCGGCAGGACGGGGGAGACCCAGTACTTC. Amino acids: CASSLAGRTGETQYF.